This TCR beta chain was observed in a study of Graves' ophthalmopathy and Graves' hyperthyroidism. General study results and limits: Between ophthalmopathy and stable hyperthyroidism, a 13-signature model drew a separation with nearly 90% sensitivity and just under 83% specificity.

Other autoimmune diseases, uncontrolled infections, pregnancy and lactation each led to patient exclusion. For repertoire sequencing, the TCR beta CDR3 regions were amplified from RNA transcripts. Investigators did first-round RT-PCR with HTBI primers, then second-round multiplex PCR. TCRdb redid the calling of the multiplex PCR reads with MiXCR, one entry per CDR3 protein. This sample has around 1.1 million distinct CDR3 sequences; about two fifths occur once, and the top ten carry over 8.5%. This clonotype occurred a few times. Its antigen is as yet unknown. CDR3 length: 12 residues. CDR1 and CDR2 (germline): MDHEN, SYDVKM. Trimming took off 8 bases at V and 2 bases at J, with 10 bases between the two ends.

The chain is built from TRBV28 and TRBJ2-7, with no clear D. Sample: peripheral blood or thyroid tissue (not recorded which). The clonotype originates from an adult man with Graves' hyperthyroidism. The CDR3 sequence: CASRVGPYEQYF. The CDR3 coding sequence is TGTGCCAGCCGCGTAGGGCCCTACGAGCAGTACTTC.